A selection of T cell receptor beta chains follows, all from one sample in a study of Ad26.COV2.S vaccination and SARS-CoV-2 variants. Sequenced by immunoSEQ multiplex PCR; TCRdb stores in-frame clones only, minus some. The sample lists fewer than 400,000 clones, 90% occurring once. The starting material was peripheral blood, obtained in a trial of Ad26.COV2.S vaccine versus placebo. The source of these receptors is a person aged 18-65 years who received the Ad26.COV2.S COVID-19 vaccine or a placebo. CDR3s include the opening cysteine and the closing phenylalanine or tryptophan. Each record gives: clone size, J gene, D gene, V gene, CDR3 DNA, CDR3 protein. D genes are given only for firm matches. Not every row has a clone size; where given, it reads once, few, many or a size class.

-	TRBJ1-1	TRBD1	TRBV6-1	TGTGCCAGCAGTTCCCGGCCGGGACAGGGGGCTGAAGCTTTCTTT	CASSSRPGQGAEAFF
-	TRBJ1-2	-	TRBV4-3	TGCGCCAGCAGCCAAGTTCTCACTGAGGAGGGCAGGCAGTTCTATGGCTACACCTTC	CASSQVLTEEGRQFYGYTF
-	TRBJ1-2	TRBD1	TRBV7-2	TGTGCCAGCAGCTCCTCCCTCGACAGGGTCCTTGGCTACACCTTC	CASSSSLDRVLGYTF
-	TRBJ2-7	TRBD1	TRBV5-1	TGCGCCAGCAGCTTACAGGGGTCTCACGAGCAGTACTTC	CASSLQGSHEQYF
-	TRBJ1-2	TRBD1	TRBV27	TGTGCCAGCAGCCCGCGGGTAAGGGGGCAAGGCTACACCTTC	CASSPRVRGQGYTF
-	TRBJ2-4	-	TRBV6-5	TGTGCCAGCAGTCAGTACGGAGAAAACATTCAGTACTTC	CASSQYGENIQYF
-	TRBJ2-1	TRBD2	TRBV29-1	TGCAGCGTTCATAGGACGGCCGGGAGGGCCGGTTACAATGAGCAGTTCTTC	CSVHRTAGRAGYNEQFF
-	TRBJ2-3	-	TRBV6-6	TGTGCCAGCAGTTTCCAGGGACTTCCCACAGATACGCAGTATTTT	CASSFQGLPTDTQYF
once	TRBJ1-1	TRBD1	TRBV5-1	TGCGCCAGCAGCTCGAACCCCGACAGGGGGAACACTGAAGCTTTCTTT	CASSSNPDRGNTEAFF
-	TRBJ2-5	-	TRBV5-1	TGCGCCAGCAGCTTGGCTCTTACCGGCTGGACCAGAGAGACCCAGTACTTC	CASSLALTGWTRETQYF
-	TRBJ1-1	-	TRBV29-1	TGCAGCGTTGAAACCCACACTGAAGCTTTCTTT	CSVETHTEAFF
-	TRBJ1-3	-	TRBV30	TGTGCCTGGAAAAGAGGGGCGGAGCGGAGCTCTGGAAACACCATATATTTT	CAWKRGAERSSGNTIYF
once	TRBJ2-2	-	TRBV10-3	TGTGCCATCAGTGAGTCCGGCGGGACCGGGGAGCTGTTTTTT	CAISESGGTGELFF
once	TRBJ1-1	-	TRBV7-3	TGTGCCAGCAGCTTAACGTACAGGAGCGAAGCTTTCTTT	CASSLTYRSEAFF
-	TRBJ1-1	-	TRBV6-5	TGTGCCAGCAGTTACTCGAAGGCTTTAAGCACTGAAGCTTTCTTT	CASSYSKALSTEAFF
once	TRBJ1-5	TRBD1	TRBV6-2/TRBV6-3	TGTGCCAGCAGTTATGTGAGGACAGGGCTACTTTATAGCAATCAGCCCCAGCATTTT	CASSYVRTGLLYSNQPQHF
-	TRBJ2-1	-	TRBV7-3	TGTGCCAGCAGCTCACAGGGAGCTTATGGCAATGAGCAGTTCTTC	CASSSQGAYGNEQFF
-	TRBJ2-7	TRBD1	TRBV3-1/TRBV3-2	TGTGCCAGCAGCCAAGGTCGTTACTCATGGACAGGGGAATCCTACGAGCAGTACTTC	CASSQGRYSWTGESYEQYF
-	TRBJ2-7	TRBD1	TRBV5-1	TGCGCCAGCAGTTGGGACAGGGGCTACGAGCAGTACTTC	CASSWDRGYEQYF
-	TRBJ2-1	-	TRBV7-3	TGTGCCAGCAGGACCAAGGGATCCTACAATGAGCAGTTCTTC	CASRTKGSYNEQFF
-	TRBJ2-2	-	TRBV9	TGTGCCAGCAGCGTAGTTTCGAACACCGGGGAGCTGTTTTTT	CASSVVSNTGELFF
-	TRBJ1-2	TRBD1	TRBV12-5	TGTGCTAGTGGTTTGAGCGGTCGGGCAGGGGGATACGGCTACACCTTC	CASGLSGRAGGYGYTF
-	TRBJ1-2	TRBD1	TRBV6-4	TGTGCCAGCAGGATGGACAGGAACTATGGCTACACCTTC	CASRMDRNYGYTF
once	TRBJ1-2	-	TRBV2	TGTGCCACCAATGGGTTACTGGGTGGCTACACCTTC	CATNGLLGGYTF
-	TRBJ1-1	-	TRBV6-1	TGTGCCAGCAGTGATTTACAGGGTCGGGGGATGAACACTGAAGCTTTCTTT	CASSDLQGRGMNTEAFF
-	TRBJ1-1	-	TRBV18	TGTGCCAGCTCGCTTTTGGGACAGAACACTGAAGCTTTCTTT	CASSLLGQNTEAFF
-	TRBJ2-5	TRBD2	TRBV5-4	TGTGCCAGCAGCTTGGGCGGACTAGCTATGGAGACCCAGTACTTC	CASSLGGLAMETQYF
-	TRBJ1-6	-	TRBV3-1/TRBV3-2	TGTGCCAGCAGCCAAGTTGTGGCCTCACCCCTCCACTTT	CASSQVVASPLHF
-	TRBJ1-6	-	TRBV12-3/TRBV12-4	TGTGCCAGCAACTTGGAAAGGACTCCACCCCTCCACTTT	CASNLERTPPLHF
-	TRBJ1-1	-	TRBV27	TGTGCCAGCAGTTTATGGGGGGGGAACACTGAAGCTTTCTTT	CASSLWGGNTEAFF
-	TRBJ2-1	TRBD1	TRBV29-1	TGCAGCGTTGTGTCCGCCAGGGGGGAGCAGTTCTTC	CSVVSARGEQFF
once	TRBJ2-5	TRBD2	TRBV18	TGTGCCAGCTCACCACCGCGGGGGGGACAAGAGACCCAGTACTTC	CASSPPRGGQETQYF
-	TRBJ1-2	-	TRBV6-5	-	CASSWGRGSSDTF
few	TRBJ1-2	-	TRBV29-1	TGCAGCGAAGGAAATGGCTACACCTTC	CSEGNGYTF
-	TRBJ1-1	TRBD1	TRBV11-2	TGTGCCAGCAGCGGACAGGGGGCTGAAGCTTTCTTT	CASSGQGAEAFF
-	TRBJ1-2	-	TRBV4-2	TGTGCCAGCAGTTCGGGATTGGGGTATGGCTACACCTTC	CASSSGLGYGYTF
-	TRBJ2-3	TRBD2	TRBV2	TGTGCCAGCAGACAGCTATCGTTCATAGCGGGGGGGTGGGATACGCAGTATTTT	CASRQLSFIAGGWDTQYF
-	TRBJ1-6	-	TRBV7-2	TGTGCCAGCAGCCCCCAGGGATTGAGCTCCTATAATTCACCCCTCCACTTT	CASSPQGLSSYNSPLHF
-	TRBJ1-2	-	TRBV5-1	TGCGCCAGCAGCTCTATATCATCTGGCTACACCTTC	CASSSISSGYTF
-	TRBJ2-1	-	TRBV27	TGTGCCAGCAGCCGTATTTCGTCAGGCGCCTACAATGAGCAGTTCTTC	CASSRISSGAYNEQFF
-	TRBJ2-5	-	TRBV9	TGTGCCAGCAGCGGGGGGCAGGACCAAGAGACCCAGTACTTC	CASSGGQDQETQYF
-	TRBJ1-4	TRBD1	TRBV5-1	TGCGCCAGCAGCTCCCAGGGGGCGGCTAATGAAAAACTGTTTTTT	CASSSQGAANEKLFF
-	TRBJ2-1	TRBD2	TRBV2	TGTGCCAGCAGTGCCCGCCGGGCTAGCGGGGGGGTGTCCTACAATGAGCAGTTCTTC	CASSARRASGGVSYNEQFF
few	TRBJ1-2	TRBD1	TRBV4-3	TGCGCCAGCAGCCCTGAGGGACAGATGACTTATGGCTACACCTTC	CASSPEGQMTYGYTF
-	TRBJ2-2	TRBD2	TRBV28	TGTGCCAGCAGTTTTGAGCGGGAATACACCGGGGAGCTGTTTTTT	CASSFEREYTGELFF
-	TRBJ1-1	-	TRBV11-3	TGTGCCAGCAGCCAAAGGGGGTTGACGACTGAAGCTTTCTTT	CASSQRGLTTEAFF
once	TRBJ2-3	-	TRBV2	TGTGCCAGCGAAGGACTCACCGATACGCAGTATTTT	CASEGLTDTQYF
-	TRBJ2-5	-	TRBV7-9	TGTGCCAGCAGCTTAGAACGAGTCGTATGGGAAGAGACCCAGTACTTC	CASSLERVVWEETQYF
-	TRBJ1-1	-	TRBV27	TGTGCCAGCAGTTTTGGGGGCCTGGGGCGACACATGAACACTGAAGCTTTCTTT	CASSFGGLGRHMNTEAFF
-	TRBJ2-1	TRBD2	TRBV30	TGTGCCTGGAAGCTGGTCGTAGCGGGAGGGCCAGTCGACAATGAGCAGTTCTTC	CAWKLVVAGGPVDNEQFF
-	TRBJ2-2	-	TRBV15	TGTGCCACCAAACACATCAACACCGGGGAGCTGTTTTTT	CATKHINTGELFF
-	TRBJ1-2	-	TRBV5-1	TGCGCCAGCAGATACGCAGGTTCCGCTCACTATGGCTACACCTTC	CASRYAGSAHYGYTF
-	TRBJ1-2	-	TRBV25-1	TGTGCCAGTACCGGAGGGTCAAACAATGGCTACACCTTC	CASTGGSNNGYTF
-	TRBJ1-5	-	TRBV14	TGTGCCAGCAGCCCTCGTAGCAATCAGCCCCAGCATTTT	CASSPRSNQPQHF
once	TRBJ2-7	-	TRBV7-2	TGTGCCAGCAGCTTATCACTAGTACCCACCTACGAGCAGTACTTC	CASSLSLVPTYEQYF
-	TRBJ2-5	TRBD2	TRBV7-9	TGTGCCAGCAGCTTACTCGCGGGAGGTGGGGTGCAAGAGACCCAGTACTTC	CASSLLAGGGVQETQYF
-	TRBJ1-1	-	TRBV5-6	TGTGCCAGCAGCTTGGGCCCCAGAGCCGAAGCTTTCTTT	CASSLGPRAEAFF
-	TRBJ1-2	TRBD1	TRBV6-2/TRBV6-3	TGTGCCAGCAGTCCCCGGGACAGCAACTATGGCTACACCTTC	CASSPRDSNYGYTF
-	TRBJ2-3	-	TRBV7-9	TGTGCCAGCAGTTCTAACTTTATGGGACGGGATACGCAGTATTTT	CASSSNFMGRDTQYF